This T cell receptor (beta chain) was retrieved from a study of blood T cells in healthy people across ages. This clonotype was counted ten times or more. Trimming took off 2 bases at V and 0 bases at J, with 9 bases between the two ends. The CDR3 spans 15 residues. Germline V gene sequence: CDR1 MNHEY, CDR2 SVGEGT. Researchers isolated at least 7 million PBMCs per sample. A sample-barcoded 5' primer and a J-beta primer mix were used in a second PCR of roughly 6 to 11 cycles. TCRdb re-called the 5' RACE reads through MiXCR, storing one row per CDR3 protein. Of about 590,000 distinct CDR3 sequences in the sample, 25% to 30% were seen once.

V and J are TRBV6-2 or TRBV6-3 and TRBJ2-3, with unresolved D. The clonotype comes from a woman of 80 years or more in good health. Specimen: blood. CDR3 protein: CASSYTGSSTDTQYF. The CDR3 nucleotides are TGTGCCAGCAGTTACACGGGTTCTAGCACAGATACGCAGTATTTT.